The subject of this entry is one TCR beta chain. The CDR3 is 16 residues long. V dropped 0 bases and J dropped 0 bases, with 12 bases sitting between them. Germline V gene lookup returns CDR1 SGDLS and CDR2 YYNGEE. The authors sequenced unsorted PBMC DNA on ten immunoSEQ deep assay plates. Using immunoSEQ multiplex PCR, the repertoire was profiled, and TCRdb retains in-frame clones only, with some absent. The sample gives about 600,000 clones, around 81% of which show up once; about 12% is in the top ten. This specimen comes from a study of shared clonotypes between healthy human individuals. About the study: The people who gave samples were a couple of women and a few men aged 18 to 49.

Specimen: PBMCs. This clonotype originated in a woman in her forties in good health. Some clones in this sample may be carry-over from other donors' samples. The chain carries TRBV9 and TRBJ1-1; TRBD1 might be the D (6 bases). The CDR3 reads CASSVGAGVMNTEAFF. CDR3 bases: TGTGCCAGCAGCGTAGGGGCAGGGGTGATGAACACTGAAGCTTTCTTT.